The 9 T cell receptor beta chains below come from one sample, sequenced in a study of T cell clonotyping in hematopoietic cell transplantation. Produced via immunoSEQ multiplex PCR; TCRdb's table is partial and in-frame only. The sample holds under 15,000 clones, 80% to 90% seen once. Sequencing input: peripheral blood mononuclear cells. These receptors were taken from a human donor who either received an allogeneic hematopoietic cell transplant for a myeloid malignancy or was a related donor (not recorded which). Some clones in this sample may be carry-over from other donors' samples.

In nucleotides, the CDR3 is TGTGCCAGCTCACCTCCCTCCTCCGGACAGGGCTACGAGCAGTACTTC. Its protein is CASSPPSSGQGYEQYF. This chain joins TRBV18 and TRBJ2-7; 8 nucleotides align to TRBD1. Germline assignment: CDR1 KGHSH and CDR2 LQKENI. V was pared by 3 bases and J by 3 bases, with 10 bases of the junction left unmatched. The CDR3 is 16 amino acids.

This chain uses TRBV29-1 with TRBJ1-1, with 9 bases identical to TRBD1. Trimming cost V 6 bases and J 4 bases; bases outside gene matches: 9. The CDR3 is made up of 14 amino acids. The germline gives CDR1 SQVTM, CDR2 ANQGSEA. Here the CDR3 reads CSVTGGAGSTEAFF. In DNA form, the CDR3 reads TGCAGCGTAACAGGGGGCGCGGGAAGCACTGAAGCTTTCTTT.

The CDR3 region has the DNA TGCGCCAGCAGGCTGGGACAGGGGGCGAAGCTGTTTTTT. Its translation is CASRLGQGAKLFF. The chain links TRBV5-1 to TRBJ2-2; TRBD1 aligns across 12 bases. J lost 12 bases, V lost 5 bases, and 5 bases had no gene match. Germline assignment: CDR1 SGHRS and CDR2 YFSETQ. This CDR3 has 13 amino acids.

The genes are TRBV6-6 and TRBJ2-5; D may be TRBD1 or TRBD2 (5 bases each). The CDR3 spans 16 residues. Germline-derived CDR1 and CDR2 are MNHNY and SVGAGI (reference sequence). Trimming pared 2 bases from V and 2 bases from J, leaving 15 bases between. CDR3 bases: TGTGCCAGCAGTTACGGGGGACGGTCGGGGCAAGAGACCCAGTACTTC. Its translation: CASSYGGRSGQETQYF.

The chain uses TRBV4-1 and TRBJ1-1; a weak D match, TRBD1 (5 bases). Trimming took off 1 base at V and 2 bases at J, with 14 bases between the two ends. This CDR3 region has 16 residues. Germline V CDR1 and CDR2: MGHRA, YSYEKL. In nucleotides, the CDR3 is TGCGCCAGCAGCCAAGTGAGGGGCGGTGGCAACACTGAAGCTTTCTTT. Translation gives CASSQVRGGGNTEAFF.

The chain uses TRBV4-2 and TRBJ1-5; TRBD1 aligns across 7 bases. Germline CDR1 LGHNA, CDR2 YNFKEQ. The junction had 6 bases not matched to a gene; V was cut back by 0 bases and J by 4 bases. The CDR3 is made up of 16 amino acids. The CDR3 region is CASSQETGTANQPQHF. DNA of the CDR3: TGTGCCAGCAGCCAAGAGACAGGGACAGCTAATCAGCCCCAGCATTTT.

The chain links TRBV5-1 to TRBJ2-7; 10 nucleotides line up with TRBD1. This CDR3 is built from 14 residues. J gave up 4 bases and V 4 bases, and 5 bases lay outside the gene matches. Germline V gene data show CDR1 as SGHRS and CDR2 as YFSETQ. Here the CDR3 DNA reads TGCGCCAGCAGCCCGACAGGGGGCGCGTACGAGCAGTACTTC. Protein: CASSPTGGAYEQYF.

V is TRBV5-1 and J is TRBJ1-2, with D possibly being TRBD1 (6 bases). The length of the CDR3 is 13 residues. V was cut by 4 bases and J by 2 bases, with 9 bases left in between. Germline CDR1 is SGHRS and CDR2 is YFSETQ. CDR3 DNA: TGCGCCAGCAGCCCAACAGGGAACTATGGCTACACCTTC. Translating it yields CASSPTGNYGYTF.

The rearrangement links TRBV6-5 to TRBJ1-2; 11 nucleotides line up with TRBD1. The germline V gene has CDR1 MNHEY and CDR2 SVGAGI. V dropped 4 bases and J dropped 5; count of bases not matched to a gene: 6. The CDR3 runs to 15 residues. This CDR3 is CASSSPGQGVYGYTF. CDR3 DNA sequence: TGTGCCAGCAGTTCCCCGGGACAGGGGGTTTATGGCTACACCTTC.